These 7 T cell receptor beta chains share one sample of origin, sequenced in a study of tumor and adjacent non-tumor tissue in lung cancer. The library came from three nested PCR rounds adapted from ARM-PCR protocols. TCRdb itself ran the multiplex PCR reads through MiXCR, one entry per CDR3 protein. The repertoire holds over 110,000 distinct CDR3 sequences, approximately 64% seen once, with about 18% in the top ten. The template was RNA from unsorted bulk tissue. Material: lung tumor tissue. Receptor source: a man aged 55 to 69 with small cell lung cancer.

The sample holds a few counts of this clonotype. The chain employs TRBV20-1 and TRBJ2-5; D remains unclear. V lost 3 bases, J lost 2 bases, and 13 bases lay in between. The CDR3 length is 14 residues. Germline CDR1 reads DFQATT; CDR2 reads SNEGSKA (reference sequence). Here the CDR3 DNA reads TGCAGTGCTAGCGGCTCGGGTTCTCAAGAGACCCAGTACTTC. It encodes CSASGSGSQETQYF.

This clonotype has just one count. This may be a read error, as it is one base from a much larger clone. The rearrangement links TRBV12-3 or TRBV12-4 to TRBJ2-6; TRBD1 matches at 9 bases. The CDR3 has 16 residues. CDR3 nucleotides: TGTGCCAGCAGCCAAGTACAGGGGGCTGGGGCCGACGTCCTGACTTTC. Translation gives CASSQVQGAGADVLTF.

With regard to this clonotype: Given a much more abundant clone one base away, this may be a read error. This sequence joins TRBV6-2 or TRBV6-3 and TRBJ2-1; the match to TRBD2 covers 7 bases. CDR1 is MNHEY, CDR2 SVGEGT, per germline. V dropped 0 bases and J dropped 15; count of bases not matched to a gene: 11. This CDR3 comprises 14 residues. CDR3 nucleotides: TGTGCCAGCAGTTACTCGACTAGCATTCGCCGGCGGTTCTTC. This encodes CASSYSTSIRRRFF.

This clonotype was observed a handful of times. J is TRBJ2-2 and V is TRBV4-1; 10 positions match TRBD2. The CDR3 spans 16 residues. The germline V gene encodes CDR1 MGHRA and CDR2 YSYEKL. The ends lost 6 bases at V and 2 bases at J; junction bases unmatched: 6. CDR3 amino acids: CASRRLAGENTGELFF. The DNA for the CDR3 is TGCGCCAGCAGAAGGCTAGCGGGGGAAAACACCGGGGAGCTGTTTTTT.

The chain joins TRBV6-1 to TRBJ2-2; no reliable D call. CDR1 and CDR2 (germline): MNHNS, SASEGT. The CDR3 covers 16 residues. V was trimmed by 7 bases and J by 2 bases, leaving 17 bases between them. CDR3 DNA: TGTGCCAGCACCCTGACTCATGACGTTAACACCGGGGAGCTGTTTTTT. Translation gives CASTLTHDVNTGELFF.

The V and J genes are TRBV29-1 and TRBJ2-7; D unresolved. Germline V gene sequence: CDR1 SQVTM, CDR2 ANQGSEA. Trimming removed 4 bases at V and 0 bases at J, with 7 bases between. This CDR3 region has 12 residues. Written as DNA, the CDR3 is TGCAGCGTTGGATACGGCTCCTACGAGCAGTACTTC. Translating gives CSVGYGSYEQYF.

Comments on this clonotype: A junction boundary mismatches the germline segment, possibly from a read error. The chain joins TRBV6-2 or TRBV6-3 to TRBJ2-2; D tentatively fits TRBD1 or TRBD2 (5 bases each). The CDR3 totals 16 residues. Germline V gives CDR1 MNHEY, CDR2 SVGEGT. CDR3 loop: CASGLSLVAGTGELLF. CDR3 nucleotides: TGTGCCAGCGGGTTGAGTTTGGTGGCAGGGACCGGGGAGCTGCTTTTT.